This T cell receptor beta chain was retrieved from a study of blood T cells in healthy people across ages. This CDR3 has 16 residues. Germline assignment: CDR1 SQVTM and CDR2 ANQGSEA. With 6 bases removed from V and 0 bases from J, the gap between germline ends came to 21 bases. A second PCR, run for about 7 to 11 cycles, used a sample-barcoded 5' primer plus a J-beta primer mix. MiXCR was run by TCRdb on the 5' RACE reads, yielding one entry per CDR3 protein. The sample carries roughly 1,500,000 distinct CDR3 sequences, about 31% recorded once. This chain uses TRBV29-1 with TRBJ2-7; D is perhaps TRBD1 or TRBD2 (5 bases each). The sample consisted of blood. This clonotype was obtained from a woman aged 30 to 39 in good health. CDR3 nucleotide sequence: TGCAGCGTCGCAATAGGGGTAGCGATGACCTCCTACGAGCAGTACTTC. It encodes CSVAIGVAMTSYEQYF.